The following is a T cell receptor beta chain sequence with its context. Its binding antigen is unknown. No much larger clone is present one base from it, and per-base qualities are unavailable. This sample is part of a study of cytomegalovirus exposure and HLA in healthy donors (dated by TCRdb to about 2017). Describing the broader study: An earlier analysis of fewer than 750 of the donors reported over 250 Gb of sequence data and 95 million to 120 million unique TCR beta sequences obtained from roughly 170 million T cells. HLA typing covered class I and class II loci at four-digit resolution. The study aimed to test whether cataloging public T cell receptors could reveal signatures of past pathogen exposure. On average, roughly 240,000 unique TCR beta nucleotide sequences were sequenced per donor among 398 genotyped donors of the cohort, with 15% to 20% of those sequences being non-productive. In addition to the first cohort of roughly 670 subjects, a separate validation cohort of 130 or so different subjects was used. Donor age, sex, ethnicity and CMV serostatus were compiled alongside the repertoire data. In an earlier analysis of 550 to 700 of the donors, high-throughput TCR beta sequencing was used to judge whether each TCR beta V gene segment behaved as functional or pseudogenic. The study used immunosequencing to profile the T cell repertoires of 666 subjects and linked those repertoires to cytomegalovirus serostatus. A later analysis re-examined previously published TCR beta repertoires from more than 650 donors and added high-resolution HLA genotyping to investigate patterns of TCR occurrence. High-throughput TCR immunosequencing, statistical association of individual TCRs with disease status, and machine learning were combined to predict cytomegalovirus infection status. Approximately 300 gigabases of sequencing data and approximately 92 million unique TCR sequences made up an early release that covered nearly 650 HLA-typed donors. In a later genetic analysis, genome-wide SNP genotypes for about 55% of the roughly 700 donors were used, and that subset was treated as a discovery cohort. Because of strong linkage in the cohort, five DR-DQ haplotypes were treated as single units for association and clustering. The number of typed donors differed by locus: about 629-640 for A, B, C, DRB1 and DQB1; 500 to 550 for DQA1; 600 to 610 for DPA1; and about 470 for DPB1. The later analysis used no new phenotypic data to find candidate immune exposures, relying instead on TCR beta sequences and their occurrence across donors. Every repertoire in the discovery cohort had been generated on one and the same sequencing platform. The genetic ancestry cluster associated with self-reported Caucasian donors included over 65% of the 398 genotyped donors.

CDR1 and CDR2 are drawn from the germline V gene (reference sequence): SEHNR, FQNEAQ. V and J lose 5 bases and 5 bases, and a span of 18 bases separates them. Spanning cysteine to phenylalanine, the CDR3 consists of 15 amino acids. Here the CDR3 DNA is all that survives: 45 bases in frame from base 1. In total, more than 500 healthy bone marrow donors made up the cohort. Cohort members were all nominally healthy when sampled, although unrecorded immune exposures were likely present. The donor tested CMV seronegative, placing the donor among the roughly 340 seronegative members of the cohort. Every donor gave a peripheral blood sample, and the peripheral blood mononuclear cells from that sample were used for TCR beta sequencing. The Qiagen DNeasy Blood Extraction Kit was used to extract genomic DNA from the blood cell samples. Library preparation was by the immunoSEQ multiplex PCR assay. For the multiplex PCR, a mixture combining 60 forward primers for TCR Vbeta segments and 13 reverse primers for TCR Jbeta segments was used. Amplification of the CDR3 region of rearranged TCR beta genes was performed with a multiplex PCR assay on genomic DNA. The Illumina HiSeq System was used to sequence the amplified TCR beta libraries as 87-base-pair reads. For the original study's pipeline: A later analysis tallied tens of millions of unique TCR beta chains across the approximately 670 repertoires, and some 10 million of those chains were shared by two or more donors. Raw reads were error-corrected and collapsed into unique sequences with a nearest-neighbor algorithm that merged closely related sequences to remove PCR and sequencing errors. Alignment of CDR3 sequences to IMGT reference sequences was used to assign V, D and J gene segments. Each retained sequence needed at least a six-nucleotide match to both a V gene segment and a J gene segment. A rearrangement counted as productive if the CDR3 had no stop codons and remained in frame with V and J, and every other rearrangement counted as non-productive. CDR3 was defined according to IMGT convention as the region running from the second conserved V-encoded cysteine to the conserved J-encoded phenylalanine. The earlier analysis of more than 450 of the donors excluded sequences that lacked an unambiguous match to a single V gene segment. In an earlier analysis of a few hundred of the donors, V segments were called functional above 56.7% productive rearrangements and were called segregating when the between-donor standard deviation exceeded 5%. A statistical classification framework was built for diagnosing cytomegalovirus status from the catalog of TCR beta chain sequences. In a later analysis, V and J genes were assigned by comparing TCR nucleotide sequences against IMGT/GENE-DB human TR gene sequences. In a later analysis, CDR3 sequences and most-parsimonious VDJ recombination scenarios were assigned using the TCRdist pipeline. In a later analysis, every TCR beta chain was defined by the combination of its CDR3 amino acid sequence and its V-gene family, and reads without a unique V-gene family were dropped. A later analysis removed nearly 600 highly shared, low-generation-probability nucleotide sequences to deal with suspected cross-contamination and a sequencing artifact. In a later analysis, a clonal expansion index for each public chain was calculated from normalized within-repertoire ranks of inferred template counts. Generation probabilities in a later analysis came from a VDJ recombination model fitted to out-of-frame rearrangements, and those results were checked against IGoR. A later analysis scored TCR-TCR, TCR-HLA and TCR-CMV co-occurrence with hypergeometric tests, applying a repertoire-size bias correction to TCR pairs. False discovery rates were estimated in a later analysis by permuting HLA or CMV assignments 20 times. In a later analysis, co-occurring TCRs were grouped with DBSCAN, and TCRdist sequence similarity was added when clustering was performed within HLA-allele-positive subsets. For co-occurrence clustering, repertoires with fewer than 30,000 or more than 120,000 public chains were excluded, along with several repertoires with anomalous nucleotide sharing. TCRdb carries this immuneACCESS record with in-frame sequences only. Its versions omit some clonotypes, under half of them owing to an unresolved V gene in the studies checked, with the rest unexplained. V and J calls and clone size are copied from that table; D and trimming were computed from the DNA. The sample profile shows about 65,000 clones; 60% to 65% of them were found once. Of the sample, around 2.7% falls within the top ten clones.

On the study overall, not on this receptor specifically: In a later genetic analysis, fewer N-insertions in productive TCRs were reported among donors in an Asian-associated ancestry cluster than the roughly 670-donor mean. Because HLA typing was missing for some donors at each locus, association tests included only the typed subset. A later analysis found that HLA-associated TCR beta chains were more clonally expanded and had lower generation probabilities than equally common non-associated chains. A further reported finding was that TCR beta sequences accurately predicted the HLA-A and HLA-B alleles for most subjects in the first cohort. A group of highly shared sequence variants was considered likely to be a technical artifact of the sequencing pipeline. In this cohort, only TCR beta chains were sequenced, and detectable features were limited by the absence of alpha or paired-chain data. In a later analysis, more than 15,000 TCR beta sequences were associated with specific HLA alleles at a false discovery rate of 0.05. Most CMV-associated TCR beta chains appeared to be HLA-restricted in a later analysis, and the HLA associations seemed to be driven largely by CMV exposure. A later analysis reported that several top co-occurrence clusters appeared linked to parvovirus B19, influenza, CMV and Epstein-Barr virus. Sequencing depth was assumed to be roughly uniform across donors in the presence/absence analyses, though that assumption may not hold. The 87-base-pair reads could not distinguish some IMGT-functional V segments, including TRBV6-2 and TRBV6-3, so those segments were excluded. Across donors, most TCR sequences were observed very rarely, whereas some public TCRs were present in many individuals. Broadly in line with IMGT annotations, most TCR beta V segments showed up in productive rearrangements about 87% or about 30% of the time in an earlier analysis of 450 to 600 of the donors. An association between a missense DCLRE1C variant and V-gene and J-gene trimming of TCR beta chains was found in a later genetic analysis and replicated in an independent cohort. Cytomegalovirus status was reported to be diagnosed by the classifier with high specificity and sensitivity in both the original and validation cohorts. It was suggested by the authors that the approach could potentially be generalized to other disease states and immunological phenotypes. Assigning TCR associations to individual alleles was difficult when HLA alleles, especially DR and DQ, strongly co-occurred. Immune exposure information for the cohort was limited to CMV serostatus. A total of 164 TCR beta chains were listed by the study as associated with cytomegalovirus. In vitro tests confirmed that a few of the cytomegalovirus-associated TCR beta chains recognize cytomegalovirus antigens. Correlated functional status among segregating V segments might be attributable to linkage disequilibrium, but an unknown experimental factor could not be ruled out. A later analysis found that TCR association rates varied across HLA loci, with DRB1 alleles showing the most associated TCRs and HLA-C alleles the fewest. Because counts were too low, seventeen rarely observed V segments, including chromosome 9 orphons, were excluded from the earlier analysis of about 500 of the donors.

This sequence originates from a man aged 25 to 40 in good health and CMV-seronegative. The chain links TRBV7-9 with TRBJ2-5; tentative D gene TRBD1, with 6 bases matching. The sequenced sample was PBMCs. Read as DNA, the sequence is TGTGCCAGCAGCACTGGGACACCACGGGTGGAGACCCAGTACTTC. Its protein product is CASSTGTPRVETQYF. The variable domain in full, with residues beyond the CDR3 obtained from the reference TRBV7-9 and TRBJ2-5 genes, is DTGVSQNPRHKITKRGQNVTFRCDPISEHNRLYWYRQTLGQGPEFLTYFQNEAQLEKSRLLSDRFSAERPKGSFSTLEIQRTEQGDSAMYLCASSTGTPRVETQYFGPGTRLLVL.